One sample yielded the 6 T cell receptor beta chains listed below, sequenced in a study of cytomegalovirus exposure and HLA in healthy donors. PCR involved 60 Vbeta and 13 Jbeta primers. Sequenced by immunoSEQ multiplex PCR; TCRdb stores in-frame clones only, minus some. Among 99,000 or so clones listed, approximately 72% were seen once. The sequenced material came from PBMCs. Source of these receptors: a young man in good health and CMV-seronegative.

This clone has just a few counts. This chain uses TRBV7-8 with TRBJ2-3; the D is unclear. The CDR3 consists of 12 residues. Germline V lookup: CDR1 SGHVS, CDR2 FQNEAQ. V lost 4 bases and J lost 4, with 6 bases in between. Here the CDR3 DNA reads TGTGCCAGCAGCTCCGCGGCAGATACGCAGTATTTT. It specifies CASSSAADTQYF.

The V and J genes are TRBV28 and TRBJ1-2, with no clear D. Germline assignment: CDR1 MDHEN and CDR2 SYDVKM. V lost 5 bases and J lost 9, with 10 bases in between. The length of the CDR3 is 11 residues. The CDR3 is CASSTSSSYTF. The CDR3 DNA sequence: TGTGCCAGCAGTACTAGTAGTAGCTACACCTTC.

This chain joins TRBV2 and TRBJ2-1; the D gene is possibly TRBD2 (6 bases). This CDR3 region has 19 residues. Trimming removed 2 bases at V and 3 bases at J, with 23 bases between. CDR1 and CDR2 (germline): SNHLY, FYNNEI. In DNA form, the CDR3 reads TGTGCCAGCAGTGAACCGTACGCTACACCGACGCGGGACTACAATGAGCAGTTCTTC. This gives the protein CASSEPYATPTRDYNEQFF.

This sequence joins TRBV6-5 and TRBJ1-1, with D unclear. V lost 4 bases and J 1 base, leaving 7 bases between the germline ends. The CDR3 loop spans 13 amino acids. Germline CDR1 is MNHEY and CDR2 is SVGAGI. The CDR3, as DNA: TGTGCCAGCAGTTTCGGGAAGAACACTGAAGCTTTCTTT. Residues: CASSFGKNTEAFF.

The chain combines TRBV5-1 with TRBJ2-1, with D perhaps matching TRBD2 (5 bases). This CDR3 contains 14 residues. V dropped 0 bases and J dropped 6 bases, with 10 bases sitting between them. Germline V gene data show CDR1 as SGHRS and CDR2 as YFSETQ. The CDR3 is CASSLGLRVNEQFF. CDR3 nucleotides: TGCGCCAGCAGCTTGGGCTTGAGGGTCAATGAGCAGTTCTTC.

This clone appeared a few times. The chain joins TRBV7-9 to TRBJ2-1; D uncertain. Germline V lookup: CDR1 SEHNR, CDR2 FQNEAQ (reference sequence). The CDR3 covers 14 residues. The ends were cut back, 5 bases at V and 0 bases at J, with 8 bases in the middle. CDR3 bases: TGTGCCAGCAGCCACGACACCTCCTACAATGAGCAGTTCTTC. Translating gives CASSHDTSYNEQFF.